The 15 T cell receptor beta chains presented below share a single source sample, sequenced in a study of T cell repertoires in cytomegalovirus infection. In TCRdb, the reads were re-called with MiXCR into one record per CDR3 protein. The sample holds around 450,000 distinct CDR3 sequences, 11% seen once. Sequencing input: PBMCs. The source of these receptors is a human donor in good health (CMV status not recorded). Some clones in this sample may be carry-over from other donors' samples.

This clonotype was found a few times. The genes are TRBV20-1 and TRBJ2-7, with 12 bases that match TRBD2. The V gene's germline CDR1 is DFQATT and CDR2 SNEGSKA (reference sequence). This CDR3 spans 14 amino acids. Unmatched junction bases numbered 7, after V lost 6 bases and J lost 4 bases. The CDR3 loop reads CSAATSGGLYEQYF. In DNA, the CDR3 is TGCAGTGCCGCAACTAGCGGGGGGTTATACGAGCAGTACTTC.

Here the CDR3 DNA reads TGTGCCAGCAGCTTCGACAGGAGCGAAGAGACCCAGTACTTC. The encoded protein is CASSFDRSEETQYF. The rearrangement joins TRBV7-8 to TRBJ2-5; D is possibly TRBD1 (6 bases). Germline assignment: CDR1 SGHVS and CDR2 FQNEAQ. The CDR3 spans 14 residues. The V gene lost 3 bases and the J gene lost 3 bases, with 11 bases spanning the gap.

This clonotype was counted a few times. J is TRBJ1-1 and V is TRBV6-5, with D maybe TRBD1 (6 bases). CDR1 and CDR2 (germline): MNHEY, SVGAGI. The CDR3 length is 13 residues. The V end was cut by 7 bases, the J end by 1 base, with 10 bases between. CDR3 coding DNA: TGTGCCAGCACCCGGGACAAGAACACTGAAGCTTTCTTT. Translation gives CASTRDKNTEAFF.

This clonotype has just a few counts. The chain combines TRBV23-1 with TRBJ1-4; a possible D gene is TRBD1 (5 bases). TRBV23-1 is annotated as an ORF whose role is uncertain. The CDR3 runs to 14 residues. Between the trimmed V and J ends, which lost 2 bases and 8 bases, there was a span of 12 bases. The CDR3 DNA reads TGCGCCAGCAGTCAAATTCGGGGGAGGGAAAAACTGTTTTTT. Encoded protein: CASSQIRGREKLFF.

In this sample, this clonotype turned up many times. The chain uses TRBV7-6 and TRBJ2-1; a weak D match, TRBD1 (6 bases). This CDR3 has 15 residues. Between the trimmed V and J ends, which lost 5 bases and 8 bases, there was a span of 19 bases. Germline lookup yields CDR1 SGHVS and CDR2 FNYEAQ. The CDR3: CASSLLDSRFDEQFF. The DNA for the CDR3 is TGTGCCAGCAGCCTTTTGGACAGCAGATTCGATGAGCAGTTCTTC.

J is TRBJ1-1 and V is TRBV14; D not resolved. V was cut by 7 bases and J by 1 base, with 10 bases left in between. CDR3 length: 13 residues. Germline-derived CDR1 and CDR2 are SGHDN and FVKESK. CDR3 DNA: TGTGCCAGCAACGTAAGCAGGAACACTGAAGCTTTCTTT. It codes for CASNVSRNTEAFF.

This clonotype occurred many times. This chain connects TRBV4-2 to TRBJ2-7, with 11 bases identical to TRBD2. Germline V gene data show CDR1 as LGHNA and CDR2 as YNFKEQ. Germline trimming cut 0 bases from V and 4 bases from J; bases unmatched to any gene: 5. The CDR3 sequence is 16 residues long. The CDR3 DNA sequence: TGTGCCAGCAGCCAAGATAGCCTAGCGGGAGGATACGAGCAGTACTTC. This sequence encodes CASSQDSLAGGYEQYF.

Ten or more counts support this clonotype. The J gene is TRBJ2-2, the V gene TRBV5-5, with TRBD1 as a possible D gene (6 bases). The CDR3 has 15 amino acids. The V gene's germline CDR1 is SGHKS and CDR2 YYEKEE (reference sequence). Deletions cut 4 bases from V and 5 bases from J, with 15 bases between. CDR3 bases: TGTGCCAGCAGCCACTACTACGGGACAACCGGGGAGCTGTTTTTT. It is translated as CASSHYYGTTGELFF.

This clonotype was counted many times. The chain has TRBV20-1 and TRBJ2-2; 7 bases are a match to TRBD1. CDR1 is DFQATT, CDR2 SNEGSKA, per germline (reference sequence). CDR3 length: 16 amino acids. V shed 6 bases and J 3 bases; nucleotides not matched to a gene: 13. CDR3 sequence reads: CSALSDRAKHTGELFF. CDR3 DNA: TGCAGTGCCCTATCCGACAGGGCAAAGCACACCGGGGAGCTGTTTTTT.

This clonotype was counted only a few times. This chain uses TRBV20-1 with TRBJ1-4; D not resolved. Germline CDR1 DFQATT, CDR2 SNEGSKA (reference sequence). The CDR3 loop spans 14 amino acids. The V gene lost 5 bases and the J gene lost 3 bases, with 13 bases spanning the gap. CDR3 nucleotide sequence: TGCAGTGCTCCTGAGGACGGACCTAATGAAAAACTGTTTTTT. Amino acid sequence: CSAPEDGPNEKLFF.

The J gene is TRBJ2-7, the V gene TRBV28; maybe TRBD2 (6 bases). The CDR3 runs to 13 residues. CDR1 and CDR2 (germline): MDHEN, SYDVKM. V lost 5 bases, J lost 2 bases, and 10 bases lay in between. The CDR3 DNA sequence: TGTGCCAGCAGTGCGGGACCGACCTACGAGCAGTACTTC. Amino acid sequence: CASSAGPTYEQYF.

This clonotype was seen only a few times. This sequence joins TRBV2 and TRBJ2-7; 8 bases map to TRBD1. Germline V gives CDR1 SNHLY, CDR2 FYNNEI. This CDR3 is 15 amino acids long. The J segment lost 5 bases and the V segment lost 6 bases, leaving 12 bases of the junction unmatched. CDR3 DNA: TGTGCCAGCAGAGACGTACAGGGGGGAGTCCACGAGCAGTACTTC. The encoded protein is CASRDVQGGVHEQYF.

This clonotype came up many times. The J gene is TRBJ2-1, the V gene TRBV11-2, with D possibly being TRBD1 (7 bases). The CDR3 contains 16 residues. Trimming left V 3 bases short and J 7 bases short, with 19 bases between. Germline CDR1 SGHAT, CDR2 FQNNGV. The CDR3 sequence: CASSFTGAARGNEQFF. CDR3 coding DNA: TGTGCCAGCAGCTTCACAGGGGCCGCCCGGGGGAATGAGCAGTTCTTC.

This clonotype was detected ten times or more. The chain is built from TRBV20-1 and TRBJ2-7; D perhaps matches TRBD2 (5 bases). The length of the CDR3 is 13 residues. In germline, CDR1 is DFQATT, CDR2 SNEGSKA (reference sequence). Trimming pared 3 bases from V and 6 bases from J, leaving 15 bases between. CDR3 nucleotides: TGCAGTGCTAGGGCCACCGGGGAACTCGAGCAGTACTTC. This encodes CSARATGELEQYF.

The V call is TRBV18, the J call TRBJ1-1, with D unresolved. CDR1 is KGHSH, CDR2 LQKENI, per germline. This CDR3 is built from 15 residues. V lost 4 bases and J lost 1, with 13 bases in between. The CDR3: CASSRPPGQNTEAFF. The CDR3 nucleotides are TGTGCCAGCTCACGACCTCCCGGGCAGAACACTGAAGCTTTCTTT.